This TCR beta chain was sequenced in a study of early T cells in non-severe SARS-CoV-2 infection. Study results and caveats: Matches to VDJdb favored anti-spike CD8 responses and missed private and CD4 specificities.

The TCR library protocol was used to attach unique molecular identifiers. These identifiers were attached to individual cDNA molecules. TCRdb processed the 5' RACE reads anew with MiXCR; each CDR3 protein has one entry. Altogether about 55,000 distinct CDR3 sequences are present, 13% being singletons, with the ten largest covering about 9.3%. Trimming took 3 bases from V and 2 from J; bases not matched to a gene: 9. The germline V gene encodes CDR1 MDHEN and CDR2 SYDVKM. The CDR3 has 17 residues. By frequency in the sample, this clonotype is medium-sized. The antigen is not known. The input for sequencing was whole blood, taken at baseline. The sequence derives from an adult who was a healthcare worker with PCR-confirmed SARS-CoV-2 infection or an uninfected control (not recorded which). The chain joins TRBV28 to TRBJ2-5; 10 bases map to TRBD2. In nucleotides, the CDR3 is TGTGCCAGCAGTTTTGACCCGACTAGCGGGTTACAAGAGACCCAGTACTTC. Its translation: CASSFDPTSGLQETQYF.